These T cell receptor beta chains were read from a single sample in a study of shared clonotypes between healthy human individuals. Sequencing was performed with immunoSEQ multiplex PCR; in TCRdb, only in-frame clones are kept and a portion is missing. The profile covers over a million clones, with roughly 95% appearing a single time and approximately 1.1% taken by the ten largest. The sample taken for sequencing was naive CD4+ T cells sorted from blood. Receptors originate from a man aged 30-40 years in good health. The CDR3 runs from the conserved cysteine through the conserved F or W. The D gene is left open where the match is weak. Some rows mark clone size as missing; the rest say once, few, many or name a class of expanded clone.

J gene: TRBJ2-2; D gene: NA; V gene: TRBV7-9; clone size: NA; CDR3 DNA: TGTGCCAGCAGCCCCGCGTTTGCCGGGGAGCTGTTTTTT; CDR3 protein: CASSPAFAGELFF
J gene: TRBJ2-2; D gene: TRBD2; V gene: TRBV28; clone size: NA; CDR3 DNA: TGTGCCAGCAGTGCCCTGGGACTAGAAGCGATCACCGGGGAGCTGTTTTTT; CDR3 protein: CASSALGLEAITGELFF
J gene: TRBJ2-5; D gene: NA; V gene: TRBV29-1; clone size: NA; CDR3 DNA: TGCAGCGTACGTATTAGCCAAGAGACCCAGTACTTC; CDR3 protein: CSVRISQETQYF
J gene: TRBJ2-7; D gene: TRBD2; V gene: TRBV5-1; clone size: NA; CDR3 DNA: TGCGCCAGCAGTCCTGGACTAGCGGGAGGAGGGTCTAGGGAGCAGTACTTC; CDR3 protein: CASSPGLAGGGSREQYF
J gene: TRBJ2-7; D gene: TRBD2; V gene: TRBV10-1; clone size: NA; CDR3 DNA: TGCGCCAGCAGTGACAGCGGGAGAGGCCACGAGCAGTACTTC; CDR3 protein: CASSDSGRGHEQYF
J gene: TRBJ2-2; D gene: NA; V gene: TRBV2; clone size: NA; CDR3 DNA: TGTGCCAGCAGCGGCGACTTGACCGGGGAGCTGTTTTTT; CDR3 protein: CASSGDLTGELFF
J gene: TRBJ2-5; D gene: TRBD1; V gene: TRBV5-1; clone size: once; CDR3 DNA: TGCGCCAGCAGCTCGCCCGCAGGGACAGGGCAAGAGACCCAGTACTTC; CDR3 protein: CASSSPAGTGQETQYF
J gene: TRBJ1-5; D gene: TRBD1; V gene: TRBV28; clone size: NA; CDR3 DNA: TGTGCCAGCAGGGACCACAGGGGCGATCAGCCCCAGCATTTT; CDR3 protein: CASRDHRGDQPQHF
J gene: TRBJ2-3; D gene: TRBD2; V gene: TRBV9; clone size: NA; CDR3 DNA: TGTGCCAGCAGCGTAGTTACTAGCGGGGCGGGCACAGATACGCAGTATTTT; CDR3 protein: CASSVVTSGAGTDTQYF
J gene: TRBJ1-1; D gene: NA; V gene: TRBV7-2; clone size: NA; CDR3 DNA: TGTGCCAGCAGCCCACATCGGGGCACTGAAGCTTTCTTT; CDR3 protein: CASSPHRGTEAFF
J gene: TRBJ1-3; D gene: TRBD1; V gene: TRBV5-4; clone size: NA; CDR3 DNA: TGTGCCAGCAGCTTGGACAGGGGTGGAAACACCATATATTTT; CDR3 protein: CASSLDRGGNTIYF
J gene: TRBJ1-5; D gene: TRBD1; V gene: TRBV18; clone size: NA; CDR3 DNA: TGTGCCAGCTCACCGACAGGGGGCGCGGATCAGCCCCAGCATTTT; CDR3 protein: CASSPTGGADQPQHF
J gene: TRBJ2-1; D gene: TRBD2; V gene: TRBV14; clone size: NA; CDR3 DNA: TGTGCCAGCAGCCCACGGACTAGCGGGAGGTGGAATGAGCAGTTCTTC; CDR3 protein: CASSPRTSGRWNEQFF
J gene: TRBJ1-5; D gene: NA; V gene: TRBV30; clone size: NA; CDR3 DNA: TGTGCCTGGTCGGGTCAAGGGGGGCCCCAGCATTTT; CDR3 protein: CAWSGQGGPQHF
J gene: TRBJ2-3; D gene: NA; V gene: TRBV5-4; clone size: NA; CDR3 DNA: TGTGCCAGCACTGCCGGGGCGAGCACAGATACGCAGTATTTT; CDR3 protein: CASTAGASTDTQYF
J gene: TRBJ2-5; D gene: NA; V gene: TRBV19; clone size: NA; CDR3 DNA: TGTGCCAGTAGCCGGTGGGAGCAAGAGACCCAGTACTTC; CDR3 protein: CASSRWEQETQYF
J gene: TRBJ2-7; D gene: TRBD1; V gene: TRBV28; clone size: NA; CDR3 DNA: TGTGCCAGCAGCCAGGGGGACCTATACGAGCAGTACTTC; CDR3 protein: CASSQGDLYEQYF
J gene: TRBJ1-2; D gene: TRBD1; V gene: TRBV10-1; clone size: few; CDR3 DNA: TGCGCCAGCAGTCCGGACAGGGCGTCTGGCTACACCTTC; CDR3 protein: CASSPDRASGYTF
J gene: TRBJ2-3; D gene: NA; V gene: TRBV18; clone size: NA; CDR3 DNA: TGTGCCAGCTCACCAACCCGACGGAGGGGGTCAGATACGCAGTATTTT; CDR3 protein: CASSPTRRRGSDTQYF
J gene: TRBJ1-4; D gene: TRBD1; V gene: TRBV27; clone size: NA; CDR3 DNA: TGTGCCAGCAGTTTAAGGAGAGGGGGCCGGGAAAAACTGTTTTTT; CDR3 protein: CASSLRRGGREKLFF
J gene: TRBJ2-1; D gene: TRBD1; V gene: TRBV5-1; clone size: NA; CDR3 DNA: TGCGCCAGCAGCTTGAACGGGGACAGGGCCAATGAGCAGTTCTTC; CDR3 protein: CASSLNGDRANEQFF
J gene: TRBJ1-2; D gene: NA; V gene: TRBV19; clone size: NA; CDR3 DNA: TGTGCCAGTAGTATAATTAAGTCAGGGCCCTATGGCTACACCTTC; CDR3 protein: CASSIIKSGPYGYTF
J gene: TRBJ1-4; D gene: TRBD1; V gene: TRBV18; clone size: NA; CDR3 DNA: TGTGCCAGCTCACCACGGGGACAGGGCCGTAATGAAAAACTGTTTTTT; CDR3 protein: CASSPRGQGRNEKLFF
J gene: TRBJ2-2; D gene: NA; V gene: TRBV6-1; clone size: NA; CDR3 DNA: TGTGCCAGCAGCCCGGGACCAAATACCGGGGAGCTGTTTTTT; CDR3 protein: CASSPGPNTGELFF